The present entry profiles one T cell receptor beta chain with its context. The data are from a study of T cell clones after liver transplantation. CDR1 is SGDLS, CDR2 YYNGEE, per germline. The V end lost 4 bases, the J end lost 1 base, and 16 bases lay between the germline ends. The CDR3 sequence is 16 residues long. The data were produced by immunoSEQ multiplex PCR, yet TCRdb's version contains in-frame clones alone and is incomplete. Of over 60,000 clones listed, roughly 80% are singletons. This sequence was found in a human donor who received a liver transplant. The chain carries TRBV9 and TRBJ2-3; a possible D gene is TRBD2 (6 bases). Sequencing was performed on CD4+ T cells from blood, taken before liver transplant. The CDR3 DNA reads TGTGCCAGCAGCCCCGGGGTTGGGGAGGGCACAGATACGCAGTATTTT. It encodes CASSPGVGEGTDTQYF.